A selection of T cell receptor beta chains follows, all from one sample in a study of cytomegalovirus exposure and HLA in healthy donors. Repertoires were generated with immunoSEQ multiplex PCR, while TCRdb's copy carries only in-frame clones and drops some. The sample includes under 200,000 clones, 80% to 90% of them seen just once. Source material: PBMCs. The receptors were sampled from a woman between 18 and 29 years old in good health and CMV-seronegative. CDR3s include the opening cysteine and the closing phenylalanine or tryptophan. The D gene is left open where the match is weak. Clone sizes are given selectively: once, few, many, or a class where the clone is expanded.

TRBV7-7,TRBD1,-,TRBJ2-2,CASSSGQGMAGELFF,TGTGCTAGCAGCTCGGGACAGGGTATGGCCGGGGAGCTGTTTTTT
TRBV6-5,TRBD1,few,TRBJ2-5,CASTTTGAMQTQYF,TGTGCCAGCACTACGACAGGGGCTATGCAGACCCAGTACTTC
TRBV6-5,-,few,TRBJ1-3,CASSSTGYSGNTIYF,TGTGCCAGCAGTTCGACGGGGTACTCTGGAAACACCATATATTTT
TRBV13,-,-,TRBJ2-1,CASLSGSYNEQFF,TGTGCCTCCCTTTCGGGGAGCTACAATGAGCAGTTCTTC
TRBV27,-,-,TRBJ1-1,CASSLSGQSEAFF,TGTGCCAGCAGTTTATCTGGACAGAGTGAAGCTTTCTTT
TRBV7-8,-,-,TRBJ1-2,CASSVHRDYSYGYTF,TGTGCCAGCAGCGTCCACAGGGACTACAGCTATGGCTACACCTTC
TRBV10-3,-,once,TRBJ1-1,CAISSSTESNAEAFF,TGTGCCATCAGTTCCTCGACAGAATCTAATGCTGAAGCTTTCTTT
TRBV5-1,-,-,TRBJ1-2,CASSFLEGADYGYTF,TGCGCCAGCAGCTTTCTGGAGGGAGCGGACTATGGCTACACCTTC
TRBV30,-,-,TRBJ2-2,CAWNRGTQNTGELFF,TGTGCCTGGAACCGTGGGACACAGAACACCGGGGAGCTGTTTTTT
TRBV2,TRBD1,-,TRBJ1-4,CASLTGQGNEKLFF,TGTGCCAGTTTGACGGGACAGGGGAATGAAAAACTGTTTTTT
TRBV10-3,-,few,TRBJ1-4,CAISETETNEKLFF,TGTGCCATCAGTGAGACAGAGACTAATGAAAAACTGTTTTTT
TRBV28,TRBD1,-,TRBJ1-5,CASVAPLGQINQPQHF,TGTGCCAGCGTGGCGCCCCTGGGACAGATAAATCAGCCCCAGCATTTT
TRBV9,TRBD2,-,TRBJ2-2,CASSPFSGGVKIGELFF,TGTGCCAGCAGCCCATTCAGCGGGGGGGTTAAAATCGGGGAGCTGTTTTTT
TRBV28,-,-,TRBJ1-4,CASSFGGQGNEKLFF,TGTGCCAGCAGTTTCGGTGGGCAGGGCAATGAAAAACTGTTTTTT